The rows below give T cell receptor beta chains drawn from one sample of a study of cytomegalovirus exposure and HLA in healthy donors. Sequenced by immunoSEQ multiplex PCR; TCRdb stores in-frame clones only, minus some. The sample gives roughly 60,000 clones, around 94% of which show up once; over 2% is in the top ten. Material: PBMCs. The receptors derive from a man between 18 and 35 years old in good health and CMV-seronegative. Each CDR3 is given with its conserved first and last residue.

j_call	v_call	cdr3_aa
TRBJ2-1	TRBV19	CATGSGLSNEQFF
TRBJ1-2	TRBV5-1	CASKPGGGDRNYGYTF
TRBJ2-7	TRBV19	CASSITGDTYEQYF
TRBJ1-1	TRBV19	CASSIPGGGEAFF
TRBJ1-1	TRBV29-1	CSVGDSGMNTEAFF
TRBJ2-7	TRBV12-5	CASGLGTGAYEQYF
TRBJ2-7	TRBV9	CASSATSGPPDEQYF
TRBJ1-2	TRBV2	CASSGQGYGYTF
TRBJ2-5	TRBV11-2	CASSPLADETQYF
TRBJ1-2	TRBV9	CASSPRRESANYGYTF
TRBJ2-2	TRBV7-9	CASSLATTATGELFF
TRBJ2-3	TRBV7-2	CASSLIQGPSTDTQYF
TRBJ1-1	TRBV10-1	CASSETRAEAFF
TRBJ1-1	TRBV7-3	CASSKTVNTEAFF
TRBJ2-7	TRBV27	CASSASPPYEQYF
TRBJ2-1	TRBV7-6	CASSPRETSGYNEQFF
TRBJ2-3	TRBV6-5	CASSYTTSGLADTQYF
TRBJ2-1	TRBV11-2	CASSSPGGLVIHEQFF
TRBJ2-3	TRBV6-1	CASSDLVRGAGKWQYF
TRBJ2-2	TRBV9	CASSPWTSGSTGELFF
TRBJ1-2	TRBV19	CASSRQGAANYGYTF
TRBJ1-2	TRBV12-2	CASRLAPRGVDGYTF
TRBJ2-5	TRBV4-1	CASSQDTRQGKETQYF
TRBJ1-1	TRBV5-1	CASSQGRTGIGPVNTEAFF
TRBJ2-7	TRBV28	CASSRRGAIYEQYF
TRBJ2-5	TRBV5-1	CASSYLGLAEETQYF
TRBJ2-7	TRBV5-1	CASSLEGYEQYF
TRBJ1-2	TRBV11-2	CASSLDPGTLWGDGYTF
TRBJ2-7	TRBV5-1	CASSLEGYEQYF
TRBJ2-1	TRBV30	CAFLARGSGNEQFF
TRBJ1-2	TRBV7-2	CASSAQGGQNYGYTF
TRBJ2-1	TRBV9	CASSVTGTSAYNEQFF
TRBJ2-3	TRBV29-1	CSVRAGSSTDTQYF
TRBJ2-7	TRBV6-1	CASSPRVGMGEQYF
TRBJ2-1	TRBV7-9	CASSLDPSGRHEQFF
TRBJ2-3	TRBV15	CATSRVRGEGTDTQYF
TRBJ2-5	TRBV9	CASSVEGLARGETQYF
TRBJ1-3	TRBV5-1	CASSLGGSSGNTIYF
TRBJ1-4	TRBV7-9	CASSPPREKLFF
TRBJ2-1	TRBV4-1	CASSQEGKRGQRNNEQFF
TRBJ2-2	TRBV10-3	CAISESISGRAGELFF
TRBJ1-4	TRBV2	CASSVQGDEKLFF
TRBJ2-7	TRBV28	CATRTGFEQYF
TRBJ2-7	TRBV11-3	CASSPGLAGNEQYF